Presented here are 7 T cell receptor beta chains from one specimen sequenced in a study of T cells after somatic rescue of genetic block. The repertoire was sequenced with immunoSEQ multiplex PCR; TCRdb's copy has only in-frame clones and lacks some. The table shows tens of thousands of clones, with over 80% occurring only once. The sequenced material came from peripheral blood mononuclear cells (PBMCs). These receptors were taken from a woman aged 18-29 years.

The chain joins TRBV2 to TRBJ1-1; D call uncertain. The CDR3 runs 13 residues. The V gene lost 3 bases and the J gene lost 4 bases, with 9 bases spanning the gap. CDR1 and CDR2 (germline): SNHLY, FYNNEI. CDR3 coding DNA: TGTGCCAGCAGTGATCAGTCTGGCACTGAAGCTTTCTTT. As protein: CASSDQSGTEAFF.

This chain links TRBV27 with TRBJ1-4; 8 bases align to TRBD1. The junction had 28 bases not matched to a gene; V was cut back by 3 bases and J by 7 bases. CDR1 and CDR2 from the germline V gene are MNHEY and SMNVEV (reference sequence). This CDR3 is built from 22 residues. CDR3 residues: CASSFFRIPGTGIDQRGEKLFF. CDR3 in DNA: TGTGCCAGCAGTTTTTTTCGGATACCGGGGACAGGTATAGATCAACGGGGTGAAAAACTGTTTTTT.

The CDR3 reads CATREINEQYF. In DNA, the CDR3 is TGTGCCACGCGGGAGATTAACGAGCAGTACTTC. The rearrangement uses TRBV6-5 and TRBJ2-7; 7 bases line up with TRBD2. This CDR3 has 11 amino acids. Trimming removed 10 bases from V and 5 bases from J; junction bases left unmatched: 5. The germline CDR1 and CDR2 sequences are MNHEY and SVGAGI.

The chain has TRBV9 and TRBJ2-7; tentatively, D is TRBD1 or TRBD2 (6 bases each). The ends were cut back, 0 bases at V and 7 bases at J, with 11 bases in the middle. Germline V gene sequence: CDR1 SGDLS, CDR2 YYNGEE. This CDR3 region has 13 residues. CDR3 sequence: CASSVARGGEQYF. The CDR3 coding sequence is TGTGCCAGCAGCGTAGCACGAGGGGGGGAGCAGTACTTC.

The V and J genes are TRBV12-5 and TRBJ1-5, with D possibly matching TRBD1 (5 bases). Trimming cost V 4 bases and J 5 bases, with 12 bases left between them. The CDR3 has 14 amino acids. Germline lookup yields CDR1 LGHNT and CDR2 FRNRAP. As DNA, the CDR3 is TGTGCTAGTGGTTCGGGGACCGAGGATCAGCCCCAGCATTTT. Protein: CASGSGTEDQPQHF.

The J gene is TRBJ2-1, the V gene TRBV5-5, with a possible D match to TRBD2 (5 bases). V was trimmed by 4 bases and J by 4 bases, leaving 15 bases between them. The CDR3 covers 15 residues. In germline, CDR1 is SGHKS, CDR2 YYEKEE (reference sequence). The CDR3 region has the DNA TGTGCCAGCAGCCCACTAGAGAGGATATACAATGAGCAGTTCTTC. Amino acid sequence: CASSPLERIYNEQFF.

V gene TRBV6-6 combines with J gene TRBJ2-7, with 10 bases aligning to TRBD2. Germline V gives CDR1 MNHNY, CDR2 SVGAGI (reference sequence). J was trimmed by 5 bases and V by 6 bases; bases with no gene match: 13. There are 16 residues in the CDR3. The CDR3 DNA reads TGTGCCAGCAGCCGCCCCCTAGCGGGAGTATATAACGAGCAGTACTTC. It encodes CASSRPLAGVYNEQYF.